The 21 T cell receptor beta chains listed next were all sequenced from one sample in a study of blood T cells in healthy people across ages. A J-beta primer mix and a sample-barcoded 5' primer were used in a second PCR of roughly 6 to 12 cycles. One entry per CDR3 protein, called by TCRdb with MiXCR from the 5' RACE reads. This table holds approximately 850,000 distinct CDR3 sequences, approximately 44% found once. Sample: blood. The origin of the receptors is a man between 60 and 75 years old in good health.

This clonotype has only a few counts. The V and J genes are TRBV5-1 and TRBJ2-5; a weak D match, TRBD2 (6 bases). The CDR3 has 16 amino acids. V lost 5 bases and J lost 2, with 19 bases in between. From germline, CDR1 is SGHRS and CDR2 YFSETQ. The CDR3 region is CASRRDGSLPQETQYF. CDR3 DNA: TGCGCCAGCAGGCGGGACGGATCACTTCCTCAAGAGACCCAGTACTTC.

This clonotype was seen a few times. V is TRBV27 and J is TRBJ2-7, with a possible D match to TRBD1 (5 bases). The ends were cut back, 6 bases at V and 2 bases at J, with 17 bases in the middle. The CDR3 extends over 15 amino acids. CDR1 and CDR2 from the germline V gene are MNHEY and SMNVEV (reference sequence). CDR3 nucleotides: TGTGCCAGCAGCTACGGCCAGGGCGAGGCCTACGAGCAGTACTTC. This gives the protein CASSYGQGEAYEQYF.

V and J are TRBV4-1 and TRBJ2-5; 11 bases align to TRBD2. V lost 2 bases and J lost 6; bases outside the gene matches: 2. CDR1 and CDR2 from the germline V gene are MGHRA and YSYEKL. The CDR3 is 14 amino acids. The CDR3: CASSQLAGGKTQYF. The CDR3, as DNA: TGCGCCAGCAGCCAACTAGCGGGGGGTAAGACCCAGTACTTC.

The genes are TRBV30 and TRBJ2-4; D is ambiguous. Per the germline V gene, CDR1 is GTSNPN and CDR2 is SVGIG (reference sequence). This CDR3 contains 14 residues. V lost 4 bases and J 1 base, leaving 11 bases between the germline ends. CDR3 loop: CAWNKGLAKNIQYF. The CDR3 bases are TGTGCCTGGAACAAAGGGTTGGCCAAAAACATTCAGTACTTC.

The table lists this clonotype with a few counts. The chain joins TRBV3-1 to TRBJ2-7; the match to TRBD1 covers 8 bases. The CDR3 has 16 amino acids. Per germline, CDR1 LGHDT and CDR2 YNNKEL (reference sequence). Trimming cost V 0 bases and J 6 bases; bases outside gene matches: 10. Written as DNA, the CDR3 is TGTGCCAGCAGCCAAGATCCAGGGGGCCTCAACCCCGAGCAGTACTTC. This translates into CASSQDPGGLNPEQYF.

This clonotype showed up just a few times. This chain joins TRBV12-3 or TRBV12-4 and TRBJ2-7; TRBD2 aligns across 10 bases. Germline trimming cut 4 bases from V and 2 bases from J; bases unmatched to any gene: 5. The CDR3 is made up of 15 amino acids. The CDR3 is CASSSGLAITYEQYF. In DNA form, the CDR3 reads TGTGCCAGCAGTTCGGGACTAGCGATTACCTACGAGCAGTACTTC.

The chain joins TRBV29-1 to TRBJ1-3; D is unresolved. The germline V gene has CDR1 SQVTM and CDR2 ANQGSEA. The CDR3 consists of 14 residues. Trimming cost V 4 bases and J 0 bases, with 10 bases left between them. CDR3 residues: CSVVVQSSGNTIYF. For the CDR3, the DNA is TGCAGCGTTGTTGTCCAGAGCTCTGGAAACACCATATATTTT.

Note on this clonotype: The junction and the germline gene differ at one end; a read error may be behind it. This chain connects TRBV7-8 to TRBJ1-2; the D is unclear. This CDR3 spans 14 amino acids. CDR1 and CDR2 from the germline V gene are SGHVS and FQNEAQ. CDR3 in DNA: TGTGCTAGCAGCTTAGGACCCGCAACTAGCGGCTACACCTTC. It codes for CASSLGPATSGYTF. The complete variable domain, with remaining parts taken from reference TRBV7-8 and TRBJ1-2, reads GAGVSQSPRYKVAKRGQDVALRCDPISGHVSLFWYQQALGQGPEFLTYFQNEAQLDKSGLPSDRFFAERPEGSVSTLKIQRTQQEDSAVYLCASSLGPATSGYTFGSGTRLTVV.

This clonotype was counted a few times. This chain links TRBV20-1 with TRBJ2-7; TRBD2 matches at 8 bases. Germline loops: CDR1 DFQATT, CDR2 SNEGSKA (reference sequence). This CDR3 comprises 14 residues. Trimming removed 3 bases from V and 0 bases from J; junction bases left unmatched: 4. DNA for the CDR3: TGCAGTGCTAGTGGGCGGGGGGTCTCCTACGAGCAGTACTTC. Its protein is CSASGRGVSYEQYF.

This rearrangement joins TRBV7-2 to TRBJ2-1; 7 positions agree with TRBD1. Germline-derived CDR1 and CDR2 are SGHTA and FQGNSA. The CDR3 sequence is 17 residues long. J lost 4 bases, V lost 3 bases, and 12 bases had no gene match. The CDR3 bases are TGTGCCAGCAGCTTGAATCCGAGGACAGGCATATACAATGAGCAGTTCTTC. It codes for CASSLNPRTGIYNEQFF.

The rearrangement joins TRBV19 to TRBJ2-3; D is possibly TRBD1 or TRBD2 (5 bases each). Germline V gene lookup returns CDR1 LNHDA and CDR2 SQIVND (reference sequence). The length of the CDR3 is 14 residues. V lost 3 bases and J lost 5, with 12 bases in between. CDR3 nucleotide sequence: TGTGCCAGTAGTATTGAGGGGAGAGGAGATACGCAGTATTTT. This sequence encodes CASSIEGRGDTQYF.

This chain links TRBV9 with TRBJ2-3, with TRBD2 matching 11 bases. CDR1 is SGDLS and CDR2 is YYNGEE in the germline V gene. The V and J ends lost 0 bases and 3 bases, in that order; junction bases with no gene match: 9. The CDR3 totals 18 residues. Written as DNA, the CDR3 is TGTGCCAGCAGCGTAGGCACTAGCGGGGGAGGTAGGACAGATACGCAGTATTTT. Protein: CASSVGTSGGGRTDTQYF.

This clonotype was found many times. V usage is TRBV7-2 and J usage is TRBJ2-1; D remains unclear. CDR1 and CDR2 from the germline V gene are SGHTA and FQGNSA. CDR3 length: 13 residues. The V end lost 0 bases, the J end lost 4 bases, and 4 bases lay between the germline ends. CDR3 nucleotides: TGTGCCAGCAGCTTAGCGGTTTACAATGAGCAGTTCTTC. This sequence encodes CASSLAVYNEQFF.

In this sample, this clonotype turned up many times. The J gene is TRBJ2-7, the V gene TRBV7-9; 7 bases align to TRBD1. The V segment lost 7 bases and the J segment 6 bases; nucleotides outside the gene matches: 9. The CDR3 contains 13 residues. Germline lookup yields CDR1 SEHNR and CDR2 FQNEAQ (reference sequence). CDR3 residues: CASKTDRVTEQYF. CDR3 sequence (DNA): TGTGCCAGCAAAACAGACAGGGTAACCGAGCAGTACTTC.

CDR3 bases: TGTGCCAGCAGCGACCGCCCGACAGGGGGAAATGAAAAACTGTTTTTT. This codes for CASSDRPTGGNEKLFF. The chain uses TRBV7-8 and TRBJ1-4; 9 bases are shared with TRBD1. With V trimmed by 5 bases and J by 5 bases, 9 bases remained unmatched. CDR3 length: 16 amino acids. Germline CDR1 reads SGHVS; CDR2 reads FQNEAQ.

Concerning this clonotype: A read error may account for a junction end that differs from germline. The chain links TRBV3-1 to TRBJ1-6, with TRBD1 as a possible D gene (5 bases). The CDR3 spans 15 residues. CDR1 is LGHDT and CDR2 is YNNKEL in the germline V gene (reference sequence). CDR3 sequence: CASSQSDRTNSPIHF. DNA of the CDR3: TGTGCCAGCAGCCAAAGTGACAGAACTAATTCACCCATCCACTTT.

This clonotype showed up just a few times. The rearrangement uses TRBV5-1 and TRBJ2-4; D uncertain. The CDR3 consists of 14 residues. The germline V gene encodes CDR1 SGHRS and CDR2 YFSETQ. Trimming stripped 5 bases from V and 9 bases from J, with 18 bases between. The CDR3 DNA is TGCGCCAGCAGTTCCTCTGGTAGCTTCGGCATTCAGTACTTC. Translation: CASSSSGSFGIQYF.

The gene calls are TRBV20-1 and TRBJ1-1; D ambiguous. The V end was cut by 6 bases, the J end by 10 bases, with 12 bases between. Germline loops: CDR1 DFQATT, CDR2 SNEGSKA (reference sequence). The CDR3 totals 10 residues. DNA for the CDR3: TGCAGTGCCCTTACCTATGGAGCTTTCTTT. This translates into CSALTYGAFF.

This clonotype was seen more than once but under ten times. The chain combines TRBV4-3 with TRBJ2-3, with TRBD2 as a possible D gene (5 bases). CDR3 length: 15 amino acids. Germline CDR1 reads LGHNA; CDR2 reads YSLEER. V was cut by 0 bases and J by 8 bases, with 15 bases left in between. The CDR3 DNA is TGCGCCAGCAGCCAAGATATCTCGCCTAGCTCTACGCAGTATTTT. Encoded protein: CASSQDISPSSTQYF.

This rearrangement joins TRBV7-2 to TRBJ1-5; the D is unclear. The CDR3 consists of 14 residues. Trimming took 5 bases from V and 3 from J, leaving 11 bases between them. CDR1 and CDR2 from the germline V gene are SGHTA and FQGNSA. CDR3 sequence (DNA): TGTGCCAGCAGCGTAGACAACCACAATCAGCCCCAGCATTTT. Encoded protein: CASSVDNHNQPQHF.

V usage is TRBV18 and J usage is TRBJ1-5; 8 bases line up with TRBD1. This CDR3 spans 15 amino acids. CDR1 is KGHSH and CDR2 is LQKENI in the germline V gene. The ends lost 3 bases at V and 5 bases at J; junction bases unmatched: 6. This CDR3 reads CASSPPGGADQPQHF. The CDR3 nucleotides are TGTGCCAGCTCACCTCCAGGGGGCGCGGATCAGCCCCAGCATTTT.